This is a list of T cell receptor beta chains from one sample in a study of neoadjuvant nivolumab and ipilimumab in lung cancer. Generated by immunoSEQ multiplex PCR, the TCRdb table keeps only in-frame clones and is missing some. This sample yields 3,500 to 4,500 clones, of which around nine tenths are seen a single time; 4.6% belongs to the top ten. The source material was adjacent normal lung tissue, sampled after neoadjuvant nivolumab, alone or with ipilimumab, at or shortly before surgery. The receptors originated from an adult with non-small cell lung cancer. Each CDR3 is given with its conserved first and last residue. A D gene is named only where the DNA matches it firmly. Clone size is not always given. Where it is, it says once, few, many or a class for expanded clones.

cdr3_nt: TGTGCCACCCGGACAGGGGCGGGCACCGGGGAGCTGTTTTTT
cdr3_aa: CATRTGAGTGELFF
v_call: TRBV6-5
j_call: TRBJ2-2
clone_size: .
d_call: TRBD1

cdr3_nt: TGTGCCAGTAAGGACGGGGGGCCCACAGATACGCAGTATTTT
cdr3_aa: CASKDGGPTDTQYF
v_call: TRBV19
j_call: TRBJ2-3
clone_size: once
d_call: .

cdr3_nt: TGTGCCAGCAGCTTTCAGTTAGCCCCCCCAGGCAGTGAGCAGTTCTTC
cdr3_aa: CASSFQLAPPGSEQFF
v_call: TRBV11-2
j_call: TRBJ2-1
clone_size: .
d_call: .

cdr3_nt: TGTGCCAGCAGCTTACCGCCCGGGGCCAACGTCCTGACTTTC
cdr3_aa: CASSLPPGANVLTF
v_call: TRBV7-9
j_call: TRBJ2-6
clone_size: .
d_call: .

cdr3_nt: TGTGCCAGCAGCGCGCTGGGACGGCTCTCTAACACTGAAGCTTTCTTT
cdr3_aa: CASSALGRLSNTEAFF
v_call: TRBV5-4
j_call: TRBJ1-1
clone_size: .
d_call: .

cdr3_nt: TGTGCCAGCAGTGAGGGCGACATGAGATTTAGCTATGGCTACACCTTC
cdr3_aa: CASSEGDMRFSYGYTF
v_call: TRBV6-1
j_call: TRBJ1-2
clone_size: .
d_call: .

cdr3_nt: TGTGCCAGCAGCAGAGCCGGGGCCAAAAACATTCAGTACTTC
cdr3_aa: CASSRAGAKNIQYF
v_call: TRBV27
j_call: TRBJ2-4
clone_size: .
d_call: .

cdr3_nt: TGTGCCAGCAAGAGACTAGCGGGTCCCGGGGAGCTGTTTTTT
cdr3_aa: CASKRLAGPGELFF
v_call: TRBV6-4
j_call: TRBJ2-2
clone_size: .
d_call: TRBD2

cdr3_nt: TGTGCCAGCACGGCAAGGGACGAGGGCGAGCAGTACTTC
cdr3_aa: CASTARDEGEQYF
v_call: TRBV6-1
j_call: TRBJ2-7
clone_size: .
d_call: .

cdr3_nt: TGTGCCAGCTCACCGGACAGGGTTGGAGCCAAAAACATTCAGTACTTC
cdr3_aa: CASSPDRVGAKNIQYF
v_call: TRBV18
j_call: TRBJ2-4
clone_size: few
d_call: TRBD1

cdr3_nt: TGTGCCAGCAGTGAAACTCTCCAGGGGACTGCTTTCTTT
cdr3_aa: CASSETLQGTAFF
v_call: TRBV6-1
j_call: TRBJ1-1
clone_size: .
d_call: .

cdr3_nt: TGTGCCAGTAGCTTGAGTGCCGGAGGAGGAAACACCATATATTTT
cdr3_aa: CASSLSAGGGNTIYF
v_call: TRBV5-4
j_call: TRBJ1-3
clone_size: .
d_call: .

cdr3_nt: TGCGCCAGCAGCTTGCGTGGGATATGGACAGATACGCAGTATTTT
cdr3_aa: CASSLRGIWTDTQYF
v_call: TRBV5-1
j_call: TRBJ2-3
clone_size: .
d_call: .

cdr3_nt: TGTGCCAGCAGCCACAGGGGCGAGCAGTACTTC
cdr3_aa: CASSHRGEQYF
v_call: TRBV25-1
j_call: TRBJ2-7
clone_size: .
d_call: TRBD1

cdr3_nt: TGTGCCAGCCCCCCCCGGATGGGGCGGCCCACAGATACGCAGTATTTT
cdr3_aa: CASPPRMGRPTDTQYF
v_call: TRBV21-1
j_call: TRBJ2-3
clone_size: .
d_call: .

cdr3_nt: TGTGCCAGCAGCACTACCCTGACAGGGAGGAAGCAGTACTTC
cdr3_aa: CASSTTLTGRKQYF
v_call: TRBV11-2
j_call: TRBJ2-7
clone_size: .
d_call: .

cdr3_nt: TGTGCCAGCAGACTCGGACTAGCCGGGGGAGATGAGCAGTTCTTC
cdr3_aa: CASRLGLAGGDEQFF
v_call: TRBV2
j_call: TRBJ2-1
clone_size: .
d_call: TRBD2

cdr3_nt: TGTGCCAGCAGCCGTCTCTCTAGTTCGGATGAGCAGTTCTTC
cdr3_aa: CASSRLSSSDEQFF
v_call: TRBV7-8
j_call: TRBJ2-1
clone_size: .
d_call: .

cdr3_nt: TGCAGTGCCCAGTTCCAAGAGACCCAGTACTTC
cdr3_aa: CSAQFQETQYF
v_call: TRBV20-1
j_call: TRBJ2-5
clone_size: .
d_call: .

cdr3_nt: TGTGCCAGCAGACTTGGGTTACTAGCGGGAGAAGAGACCCAGTACTTC
cdr3_aa: CASRLGLLAGEETQYF
v_call: TRBV28
j_call: TRBJ2-5
clone_size: once
d_call: TRBD2

cdr3_nt: TGTGCCAGCAGTTACGTGGCAGGGACCCCTGGCGAGCAGTACTTC
cdr3_aa: CASSYVAGTPGEQYF
v_call: TRBV6-5
j_call: TRBJ2-7
clone_size: .
d_call: .

cdr3_nt: TGCGCCAGCAGCCCGACGAGACTGGCAGGTTCCTACAATGAGCAGTTCTTC
cdr3_aa: CASSPTRLAGSYNEQFF
v_call: TRBV5-1
j_call: TRBJ2-1
clone_size: .
d_call: .

cdr3_nt: TGTGCCAGCAGTTTGACAGTAGTCTATGGCTACACCTTC
cdr3_aa: CASSLTVVYGYTF
v_call: TRBV5-6
j_call: TRBJ1-2
clone_size: .
d_call: .

cdr3_nt: TGCGCCAGCAGCCCTGGGGGGGGCTTCCAAGAGACCCAGTACTTC
cdr3_aa: CASSPGGGFQETQYF
v_call: TRBV5-1
j_call: TRBJ2-5
clone_size: few
d_call: .

cdr3_nt: TGTGCCAGCAGCTTAGAGACCCACCCGTTTCGGGAGCAGTTCTTC
cdr3_aa: CASSLETHPFREQFF
v_call: TRBV11-2
j_call: TRBJ2-1
clone_size: .
d_call: .